This T cell receptor (beta chain) was sequenced in a study of cytomegalovirus exposure and HLA in healthy donors. Study overall: An earlier analysis found 110 million or so unique TCR beta sequences from 150 million to 200 million T cells.

The study ran its PCR with 60 Vbeta and 13 Jbeta primers. Clones were read by immunoSEQ multiplex PCR, and TCRdb kept only the in-frame ones, dropping some. The sample shows about 150,000 clones, around 77% of them seen only once. The V gene's germline CDR1 is SGDLS and CDR2 YYNGEE. CDR3 length: 18 amino acids. V dropped 0 bases and J dropped 2; count of bases not matched to a gene: 8. Study-wide findings and caveats: The authors later linked a missense DCLRE1C variant to TCR beta V- and J-gene trimming.

On this clone: Antigen unknown.

The clonotype was recovered from a man aged 25 to 45 in good health and CMV-seronegative. Material for sequencing was PBMCs. This chain joins TRBV9 and TRBJ2-3; 11 bases agree with TRBD2. The CDR3 nucleotides read TGTGCCAGCAGCGTAGGAACTAGCGGGAGTCCCTACACAGATACGCAGTATTTT. Translation gives CASSVGTSGSPYTDTQYF.